This T cell receptor beta chain was recorded in a study of a mutant IDH1 vaccine in newly diagnosed glioma. Turning to the study itself: First vaccine doses came 4-6 weeks after radiotherapy alone, or with temozolomide cycles.

V lost 0 bases and J 0 bases, leaving 9 bases between the germline ends. The CDR3 covers 15 residues. Per the germline V gene, CDR1 is LGHNA and CDR2 is YSLEER. Data came from immunoSEQ multiplex PCR; TCRdb stores just in-frame clones and leaves some out. The sample shows fewer than 45,000 clones, around 76% of them seen only once. Concerning this clone: The antigen is undetermined.

The time point was: week 23, last vaccination. Vaccinated patients received 300 ug of mutant IDH1 20-mer peptide per dose, with topical imiquimod. This specimen consisted of PBMCs, obtained from a glioma patient whose treatment included an IDH1 peptide vaccine. The chain is built from TRBV4-3 and TRBJ2-7; the D gene is possibly TRBD2 (5 bases). The TCR sequence derives from a woman between 40 and 55 years old with glioma. Some clones in this sample may be carry-over from other donors' samples. The CDR3 DNA is TGCGCCAGCAGCCAAGAGGGGAGCAGCTCCTACGAGCAGTACTTC. As protein: CASSQEGSSSYEQYF.